One sample yielded the 16 T cell receptor beta chains listed below, sequenced in a study of shared clonotypes between healthy human individuals. TCRdb's copy holds only in-frame clones and misses some; the assay was immunoSEQ multiplex PCR. The sample records approximately 2,000,000 clones, 85% to 95% being singletons. The specimen was naive CD4+ T cells from PBMCs. The subset was: CD45RA+ positively selected. The receptors here all came from a man aged 18-30 years in good health. Some clones in this sample may be carry-over from other donors' samples.

This chain links TRBV27 with TRBJ2-1; 8 positions agree with TRBD2. This CDR3 comprises 18 residues. J lost 8 bases, V lost 0 bases, and 15 bases had no gene match. CDR1 and CDR2 (germline): MNHEY, SMNVEV (reference sequence). The CDR3 DNA follows: TGTGCCAGCAGTTTATCGGCGTCCGGGACTAGGATATTCCATGAGCAGTTCTTC. As protein: CASSLSASGTRIFHEQFF.

The chain uses TRBV28 and TRBJ2-3; the D is unclear. Germline CDR1 is MDHEN and CDR2 is SYDVKM. The CDR3 covers 14 residues. The ends were cut back, 2 bases at V and 6 bases at J, with 12 bases in the middle. The CDR3 is CASSLTSPRDTQYF. The DNA for the CDR3 is TGTGCCAGCAGTTTAACTTCCCCACGGGATACGCAGTATTTT.

As for this clone: Other DNA sequences in this sample translate to the same CDR3. This chain connects TRBV2 to TRBJ2-7; D uncertain. There are 13 residues in the CDR3. Trimming took 4 bases from V and 3 from J, leaving 10 bases between them. The V gene's germline CDR1 is SNHLY and CDR2 FYNNEI. CDR3 sequence (DNA): TGTGCCAGCAGTGCCAACGGAATCTACGAGCAGTACTTC. Amino acid sequence: CASSANGIYEQYF.

This clone was seen a few times. J is TRBJ1-5 and V is TRBV30; no clear D gene. This CDR3 spans 17 amino acids. Trimming left V 2 bases short and J 2 bases short, with 19 bases between. Germline V gene sequence: CDR1 GTSNPN, CDR2 SVGIG (reference sequence). The CDR3 reads CAWSSERVVLGNQPQHF. DNA of the CDR3: TGTGCCTGGAGTTCGGAAAGGGTCGTTTTGGGCAATCAGCCCCAGCATTTT.

The rearrangement uses TRBV6-5 and TRBJ2-1; tentatively, D is TRBD1 or TRBD2 (5 bases each). CDR1 is MNHEY and CDR2 is SVGAGI in the germline V gene. The CDR3 extends over 12 amino acids. V was pared by 7 bases and J by 9 bases, with 13 bases between. This CDR3 reads CASNRVGGEQFF. DNA of the CDR3: TGTGCCAGCAACCGGGTTGGGGGTGAGCAGTTCTTC.

This chain links TRBV7-2 with TRBJ2-1; possibly TRBD2 for D (6 bases). The CDR3 is 14 amino acids. Germline CDR1 is SGHTA and CDR2 is FQGNSA. The V end lost 1 base, the J end lost 7 bases, and 11 bases lay between the germline ends. The CDR3 here is CASSLGLRGNEQFF. As DNA, the CDR3 is TGTGCCAGCAGCTTAGGTTTACGGGGGAATGAGCAGTTCTTC.

The V and J genes are TRBV4-2 and TRBJ2-1, with D hard to call. V was pared by 2 bases and J by 0 bases, with 11 bases between. There are 16 residues in the CDR3. CDR1 is LGHNA, CDR2 YNFKEQ, per germline. The CDR3 loop is CASSQRARSSYNEQFF. CDR3 nucleotides: TGTGCCAGCAGCCAACGAGCGCGAAGCTCCTACAATGAGCAGTTCTTC.

This chain links TRBV28 with TRBJ2-3, with 10 bases lining up with TRBD2. This CDR3 contains 14 residues. The V and J ends lost 6 bases and 8 bases, in that order; junction bases with no gene match: 8. The germline V gene has CDR1 MDHEN and CDR2 SYDVKM. CDR3 in DNA: TGTGCCAGCAGGCTAGCGGGAGCAGTCGGTACGCAGTATTTT. This encodes CASRLAGAVGTQYF.

The chain recombines TRBV29-1 with TRBJ2-1; 9 positions agree with TRBD2. V was pared by 4 bases and J by 7 bases, with 8 bases of the junction left unmatched. Germline CDR1 SQVTM, CDR2 ANQGSEA. The CDR3 sequence is 14 residues long. The CDR3 loop is CSVGASGIGNEQFF. CDR3 DNA: TGCAGCGTTGGCGCTAGCGGGATCGGGAATGAGCAGTTCTTC.

This clone was counted only a few times. This chain connects TRBV6-1 to TRBJ1-5, with 7 bases lining up with TRBD1. The CDR3 runs 14 residues. J gave up 6 bases and V 7 bases, and 9 bases lay outside the gene matches. The V gene's germline CDR1 is MNHNS and CDR2 SASEGT. Written as DNA, the CDR3 is TGTGCCAGCACCAATCGACAGGGAGCTCAGCCCCAGCATTTT. Amino acids: CASTNRQGAQPQHF.

The chain couples TRBV4-2 to TRBJ2-7; 11 bases map to TRBD2. The junction had 7 bases not matched to a gene; V was cut back by 4 bases and J by 2 bases. Germline CDR1 is LGHNA and CDR2 is YNFKEQ. The CDR3 runs to 16 residues. This chain's CDR3 is CASSRSLGLAAYEQYF. The CDR3 DNA reads as TGTGCCAGCAGCCGTTCGTTGGGACTAGCGGCCTACGAGCAGTACTTC.

This chain joins TRBV30 and TRBJ1-2, with TRBD1 matching over 7 bases. The CDR3 is made up of 14 amino acids. The V and J ends lost 4 bases and 8 bases, in that order; junction bases with no gene match: 13. CDR1 is GTSNPN and CDR2 is SVGIG in the germline V gene (reference sequence). DNA for the CDR3: TGTGCCTGGACGACGGGACAGCCCACGGGAGGCTACACCTTC. The encoded protein is CAWTTGQPTGGYTF.

V usage is TRBV7-9 and J usage is TRBJ2-1; D is undetermined. Germline lookup yields CDR1 SEHNR and CDR2 FQNEAQ (reference sequence). Trimming took off 5 bases at V and 8 bases at J, with 16 bases between the two ends. The CDR3 runs to 14 residues. The CDR3 spells CASSPLSLPHEQFF. CDR3 nucleotides: TGTGCCAGCAGCCCTCTATCCCTTCCCCATGAGCAGTTCTTC.

The V and J genes are TRBV7-2 and TRBJ2-3; D call uncertain. CDR3 size: 14 residues. Germline CDR1 reads SGHTA; CDR2 reads FQGNSA. V shed 1 base and J shed 2 bases, with 7 bases lying between them. The CDR3 protein is CASSLVRITDTQYF. For the CDR3, the DNA is TGTGCCAGCAGCTTAGTACGGATCACAGATACGCAGTATTTT.

The CDR3 is CASSEVFGQSSYNEQFF. The CDR3 DNA reads TGTGCCAGCAGTGAAGTTTTTGGACAGAGCTCCTACAATGAGCAGTTCTTC. This chain joins TRBV6-1 and TRBJ2-1; tentative D call: TRBD1 (6 bases). Trimming left V 1 base short and J 0 bases short, with 13 bases between. This CDR3 is built from 17 residues. Germline V gene lookup returns CDR1 MNHNS and CDR2 SASEGT.

The chain is built from TRBV28 and TRBJ2-2, with no clear D. This CDR3 is built from 15 residues. Germline V lookup: CDR1 MDHEN, CDR2 SYDVKM. CDR3 coding DNA: TGTGCTGTTGGAGAGCCGTTCGTGAGGACCGGGGAGCTGTTTTTT. Translation gives CAVGEPFVRTGELFF.